This T cell receptor (beta chain) was sequenced for a study of T cell responses to AZD1222 COVID-19 vaccine. Germline CDR1 and CDR2: LNHDA and SQIVND (reference sequence). The CDR3 has 13 amino acids. Trimming cost V 5 bases and J 2 bases, with 9 bases left between them. On this clone: Its antigen is unidentified.

Study-wide points: No repertoire was sampled before or during the peak T cell response, only after it.

Repertoires were generated with immunoSEQ multiplex PCR, while TCRdb's copy carries only in-frame clones and drops some. The table has 150,000 to 200,000 clones, 90% to 95% seen once. The V and J genes are TRBV19 and TRBJ1-1, with a weak D call TRBD1 (5 bases). The specimen was peripheral blood, collected on day 0 of AZD1222 vaccination. The clonotype comes from an adult in good health. This CDR3 reads CASSDGTNTEAFF. The DNA of the CDR3 is TGTGCCAGTAGTGACGGGACTAACACTGAAGCTTTCTTT.